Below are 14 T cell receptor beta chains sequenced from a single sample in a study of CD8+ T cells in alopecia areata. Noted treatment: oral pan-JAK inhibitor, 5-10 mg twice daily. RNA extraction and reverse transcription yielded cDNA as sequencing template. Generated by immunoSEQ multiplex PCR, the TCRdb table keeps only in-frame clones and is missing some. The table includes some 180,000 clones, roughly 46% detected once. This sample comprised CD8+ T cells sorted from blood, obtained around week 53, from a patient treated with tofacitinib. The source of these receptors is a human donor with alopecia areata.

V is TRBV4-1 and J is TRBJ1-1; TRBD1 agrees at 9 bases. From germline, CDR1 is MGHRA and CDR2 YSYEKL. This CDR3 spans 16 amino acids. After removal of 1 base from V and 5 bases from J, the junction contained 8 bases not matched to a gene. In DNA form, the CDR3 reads TGCGCCAGCAGCCAAGGGACAGGGGCGGGGGAAACTGAAGCTTTCTTT. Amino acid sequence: CASSQGTGAGETEAFF.

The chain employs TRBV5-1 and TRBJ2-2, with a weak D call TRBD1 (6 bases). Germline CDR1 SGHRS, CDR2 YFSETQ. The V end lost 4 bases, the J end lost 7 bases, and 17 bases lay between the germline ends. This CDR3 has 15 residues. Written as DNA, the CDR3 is TGCGCCAGCAGCCTGGGACAAGGGGAAGGCGGGGAGCTGTTTTTT. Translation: CASSLGQGEGGELFF.

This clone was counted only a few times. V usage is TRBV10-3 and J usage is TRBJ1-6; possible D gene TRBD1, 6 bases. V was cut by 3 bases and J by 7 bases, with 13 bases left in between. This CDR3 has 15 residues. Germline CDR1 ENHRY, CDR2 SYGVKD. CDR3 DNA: TGTGCCATCAGTGACTTTCAGGGGACGAATTCACCCCTCCACTTT. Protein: CAISDFQGTNSPLHF.

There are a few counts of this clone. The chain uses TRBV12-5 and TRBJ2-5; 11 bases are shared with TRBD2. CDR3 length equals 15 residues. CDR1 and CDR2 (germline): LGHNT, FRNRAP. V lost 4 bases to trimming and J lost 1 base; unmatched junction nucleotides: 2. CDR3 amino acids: CASGSGTSGQETQYF. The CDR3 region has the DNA TGTGCTAGTGGTTCCGGGACTAGCGGCCAAGAGACCCAGTACTTC.

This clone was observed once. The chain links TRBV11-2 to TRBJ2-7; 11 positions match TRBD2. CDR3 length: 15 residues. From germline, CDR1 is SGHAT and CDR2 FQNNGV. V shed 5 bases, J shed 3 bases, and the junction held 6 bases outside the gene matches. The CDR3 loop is CASSPTSGVFYEQYF. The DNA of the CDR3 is TGTGCCAGCAGCCCGACTAGCGGGGTGTTCTACGAGCAGTACTTC.

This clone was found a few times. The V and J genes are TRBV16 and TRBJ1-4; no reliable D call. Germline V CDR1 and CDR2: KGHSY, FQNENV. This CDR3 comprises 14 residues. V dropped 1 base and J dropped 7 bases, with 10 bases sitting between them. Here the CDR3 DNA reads TGTGCCAGCAGCCAATTTAGAGGTTCTGAAAAACTGTTTTTT. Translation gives CASSQFRGSEKLFF.

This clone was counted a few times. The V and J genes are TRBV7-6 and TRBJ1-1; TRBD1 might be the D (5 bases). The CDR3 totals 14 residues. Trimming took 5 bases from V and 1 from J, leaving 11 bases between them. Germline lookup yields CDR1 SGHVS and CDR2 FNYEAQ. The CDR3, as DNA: TGTGCCAGCAGCACCCCGGGGGAGAACACTGAAGCTTTCTTT. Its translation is CASSTPGENTEAFF.

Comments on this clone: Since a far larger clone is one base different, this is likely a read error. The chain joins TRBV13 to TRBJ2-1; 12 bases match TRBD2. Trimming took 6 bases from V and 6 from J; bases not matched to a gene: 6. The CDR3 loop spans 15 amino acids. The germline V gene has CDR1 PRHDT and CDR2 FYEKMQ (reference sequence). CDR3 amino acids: CASSDSTSGGNEQFF. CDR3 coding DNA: TGTGCCAGCAGTGACTCGACTAGCGGGGGCAATGAGCAGTTCTTC.

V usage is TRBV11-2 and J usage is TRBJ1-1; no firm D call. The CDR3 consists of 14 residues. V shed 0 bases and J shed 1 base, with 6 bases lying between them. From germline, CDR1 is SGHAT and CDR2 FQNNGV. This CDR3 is CASSLEAQNTEAFF. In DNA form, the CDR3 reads TGTGCCAGCAGCTTAGAGGCGCAGAACACTGAAGCTTTCTTT.

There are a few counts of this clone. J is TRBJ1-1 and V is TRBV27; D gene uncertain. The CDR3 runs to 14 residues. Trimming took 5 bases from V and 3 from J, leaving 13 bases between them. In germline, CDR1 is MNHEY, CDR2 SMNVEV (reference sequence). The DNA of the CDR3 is TGTGCCAGCAGTCTGGGGTTTTCGTACACTGAAGCTTTCTTT. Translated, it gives CASSLGFSYTEAFF.

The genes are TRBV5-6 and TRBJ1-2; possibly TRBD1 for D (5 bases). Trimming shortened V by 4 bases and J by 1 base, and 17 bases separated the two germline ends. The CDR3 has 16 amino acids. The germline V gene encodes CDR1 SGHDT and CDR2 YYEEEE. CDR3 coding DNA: TGTGCCAGCAGCCATCTCGAAAAGGGGCTTAACTATGGCTACACCTTC. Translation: CASSHLEKGLNYGYTF.

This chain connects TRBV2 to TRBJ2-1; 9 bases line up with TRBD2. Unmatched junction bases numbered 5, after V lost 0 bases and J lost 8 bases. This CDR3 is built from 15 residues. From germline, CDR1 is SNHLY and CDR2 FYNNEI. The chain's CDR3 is CASSEASGGLDEQFF. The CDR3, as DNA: TGTGCCAGCAGTGAAGCTAGCGGGGGTCTGGATGAGCAGTTCTTC.

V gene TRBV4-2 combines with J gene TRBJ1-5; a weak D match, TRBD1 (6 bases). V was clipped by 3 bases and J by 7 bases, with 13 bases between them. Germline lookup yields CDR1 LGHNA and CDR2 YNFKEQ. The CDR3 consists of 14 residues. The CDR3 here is CASSHDRWDQPQHF. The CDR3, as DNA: TGTGCCAGCAGCCACGACAGGTGGGACCAGCCCCAGCATTTT.

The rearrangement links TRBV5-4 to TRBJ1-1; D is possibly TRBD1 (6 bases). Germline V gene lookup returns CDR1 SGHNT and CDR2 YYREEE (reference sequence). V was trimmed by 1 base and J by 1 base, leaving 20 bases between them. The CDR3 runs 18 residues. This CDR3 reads CASSLSAGGLHGNTEAFF. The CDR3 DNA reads TGTGCCAGCAGCTTGTCGGCGGGGGGGCTACATGGGAACACTGAAGCTTTCTTT.